Presented here are 17 T cell receptor beta chains from one specimen sequenced in a study of graft-versus-host responses after intestinal transplantation. Measured with immunoSEQ multiplex PCR; TCRdb has only the in-frame clones, and not every one. The data contain 20,000 to 30,000 clones, roughly 85% of them seen just once; the ten biggest clones take up 0.95% to 1.2%. The material was PBMCs, obtained 28 days after intestinal transplant. The receptors shown here come from a human patient who received an intestinal transplant, so some T cells may come from the graft donor.

This clone was recorded a few times. The genes are TRBV15 and TRBJ1-6, with D maybe TRBD1 (5 bases). Trimming pared 8 bases from V and 5 bases from J, leaving 13 bases between. The CDR3 runs 14 residues. CDR1 LNHNV and CDR2 YYDKDF come from the germline V gene (reference sequence). The CDR3 spells CATGAGVNNSPLHF. For the CDR3, the DNA is TGTGCCACCGGGGCGGGGGTTAATAATTCACCCCTCCACTTT.

Here the CDR3 DNA reads TGCGCCAGCAGTGAGTCGATGCGGGAGCACTACGAGCAGTACTTC. Protein product: CASSESMREHYEQYF. V usage is TRBV10-2 and J usage is TRBJ2-7; 7 bases line up with TRBD2. The V gene's germline CDR1 is WSHSY and CDR2 SAAADI. Unmatched junction bases numbered 5, after V lost 0 bases and J lost 3 bases. The CDR3 covers 15 residues.

This chain connects TRBV7-6 to TRBJ2-7; no clear D. From germline, CDR1 is SGHVS and CDR2 FNYEAQ. This CDR3 spans 13 amino acids. The ends were cut back, 2 bases at V and 4 bases at J, with 9 bases in the middle. This CDR3 is CASSLSGSYEQYF. The CDR3 DNA reads as TGTGCCAGCAGCTTATCGGGCTCTTACGAGCAGTACTTC.

V gene TRBV11-2 combines with J gene TRBJ1-2; TRBD1 matches 7 bases. The CDR3 consists of 13 residues. Unmatched junction bases numbered 1, after V lost 4 bases and J lost 2 bases. In germline, CDR1 is SGHAT, CDR2 FQNNGV. This chain's CDR3 is CASSWGQNYGYTF. CDR3 bases: TGTGCCAGCAGCTGGGGACAGAACTATGGCTACACCTTC.

The CDR3 bases are TGTGCCAGCAGCTCAGGCCGGGAGGGGACTGAAGCTTTCTTT. Translated: CASSSGREGTEAFF. V is TRBV11-1 and J is TRBJ1-1, with D tentatively TRBD1 (5 bases). Germline CDR1 is SGHAT and CDR2 is FQDESV (reference sequence). The V and J ends lost 4 bases and 5 bases respectively, with 14 bases between them. The CDR3 length is 14 residues.

A few counts support this clone. The V and J genes are TRBV5-1 and TRBJ2-2, with a weak D call TRBD1 (7 bases). The length of the CDR3 is 15 residues. V was shortened by 4 bases and J by 4 bases, with 14 bases between the two germline ends. Germline loops: CDR1 SGHRS, CDR2 YFSETQ. The CDR3 coding sequence is TGCGCCAGCAGCCTCGGGCAGGGGGGCACCGGGGAGCTGTTTTTT. Its translation: CASSLGQGGTGELFF.

The CDR3 DNA is TGTGCCAGCAGCTTACGGCGCGGCGGGGGGGCGGTAGATACGCAGTATTTT. Its translation: CASSLRRGGGAVDTQYF. The chain links TRBV7-6 to TRBJ2-3, with 9 bases lining up with TRBD2. Germline V gene sequence: CDR1 SGHVS, CDR2 FNYEAQ. The CDR3 sequence is 17 residues long. V shed 2 bases, J shed 5 bases, and the junction held 11 bases outside the gene matches.

The chain combines TRBV10-3 with TRBJ2-5, with unresolved D. CDR3 length equals 13 residues. Germline V CDR1 and CDR2: ENHRY, SYGVKD. V lost 2 bases, J lost 5 bases, and 9 bases lay in between. In DNA, the CDR3 is TGTGCCATCAGTGAGGGTTTATGGGAGACCCAGTACTTC. Translated: CAISEGLWETQYF.

This chain uses TRBV6-1 with TRBJ2-1; 11 bases line up with TRBD2. V gave up 2 bases and J gave up 5 bases; unmatched junction bases: 5. This CDR3 comprises 16 residues. CDR1 and CDR2 from the germline V gene are MNHNS and SASEGT. CDR3 in amino acids: CASSESSGGGHNEQFF. For the CDR3, the DNA is TGTGCCAGCAGTGAAAGTAGCGGGGGGGGGCACAATGAGCAGTTCTTC.

This clone was recorded once. The chain carries TRBV5-1 and TRBJ2-6, with 9 nucleotides matching TRBD1. CDR1 SGHRS and CDR2 YFSETQ come from the germline V gene. This CDR3 contains 19 residues. V was clipped by 4 bases and J by 2 bases; unmatched bases: 13. CDR3 nucleotide sequence: TGCGCCAGCAGCCTACCGCCGGGACAGGGTCCCACTGGGGCCAACGTCCTGACTTTC. This gives the protein CASSLPPGQGPTGANVLTF.

This sequence joins TRBV9 and TRBJ2-1, with 8 nucleotides matching TRBD2. The germline V gene encodes CDR1 SGDLS and CDR2 YYNGEE. The V segment lost 4 bases and the J segment 5 bases; nucleotides outside the gene matches: 20. The CDR3 is 19 amino acids. This CDR3 reads CASSTRGVSGSREDNEQFF. As DNA, the CDR3 is TGTGCCAGCAGCACTCGTGGGGTAAGCGGGAGTCGGGAGGACAATGAGCAGTTCTTC.

V and J are TRBV6-4 and TRBJ1-1; D unclear. Looked up from germline, CDR1 is MRHNA and CDR2 is SNTAGT. Trimming stripped 8 bases from V and 0 bases from J, with 16 bases between. The CDR3 covers 15 residues. The CDR3 nucleotides read TGTGCCAGCCGATTGGGCCTTCCTATGAACACTGAAGCTTTCTTT. Amino acids: CASRLGLPMNTEAFF.

The V call is TRBV28, the J call TRBJ1-3; tentatively, D is TRBD1 (6 bases). The V gene lost 11 bases and the J gene lost 0 bases, with 11 bases spanning the gap. This CDR3 comprises 13 residues. Germline lookup yields CDR1 MDHEN and CDR2 SYDVKM. CDR3 region: CAARTVSGNTIYF. In DNA, the CDR3 is TGTGCCGCACGGACAGTCTCTGGAAACACCATATATTTT.

This clone was found once. Germline and junction disagree at one end, which may indicate a read error. The genes are TRBV10-3 and TRBJ2-7; D is unclear. There are 13 residues in the CDR3. Germline V lookup: CDR1 ENHRY, CDR2 SYGVKD. CDR3 DNA sequence: TGTGCCATCAGTGAAATCGGCCCGACCTTCCTACACTTC. It yields the protein CAISEIGPTFLHF.

This clone has only one observation. The chain couples TRBV5-1 to TRBJ2-3; D uncertain. CDR3 length: 17 amino acids. V shed 0 bases and J shed 0 bases, with 14 bases lying between them. CDR1 and CDR2 from the germline V gene are SGHRS and YFSETQ. The CDR3, as DNA: TGCGCCAGCAGCTTGGGGGCCACTGGCGGTAGCACAGATACGCAGTATTTT. The encoded protein is CASSLGATGGSTDTQYF.

The rearrangement joins TRBV7-3 to TRBJ1-1, with D uncertain. Germline V gene lookup returns CDR1 SGHTA and CDR2 FQGTGA. The CDR3 has 13 amino acids. Between the trimmed V and J ends, which lost 3 bases and 1 base, there was a span of 6 bases. The CDR3 DNA reads as TGTGCCAGCAGCTTGTCAGGGAACACTGAAGCTTTCTTT. It translates to CASSLSGNTEAFF.

The chain is built from TRBV5-1 and TRBJ2-7; 8 positions match TRBD1. The germline V gene encodes CDR1 SGHRS and CDR2 YFSETQ. The CDR3 runs to 14 residues. Germline trimming cut 1 base from V and 1 base from J; bases unmatched to any gene: 1. CDR3 nucleotide sequence: TGCGCCAGCAGCTTGCAGGGGGCATCCTACGAGCAGTACTTC. Translated: CASSLQGASYEQYF.